The clone carrying this T cell receptor beta chain has only a few counts. The antigen is unknown. TCRdb reprocessed the 5' RACE reads with MiXCR, giving one entry per CDR3 protein. The sample yields some 200,000 distinct CDR3 sequences, 20% to 25% seen once. This specimen comes from a study of T-cell memory formation after mild COVID-19. Findings of the study overall: Detection of some responders pre-infection suggested pre-existing cross-reactive memory T cells participated. Second-wave clones reaching peak frequency on day 37 lacked confirmed SARS-CoV-2 specificity. Clones contracting day 15 to 85 were balanced CD4/CD8; later expanders leaned CD4+.

CDR1 and CDR2 from the germline V gene are SGHTA and FQGNSA. V was cut by 3 bases and J by 3 bases, with 14 bases left in between. This CDR3 spans 15 amino acids. The chain employs TRBV7-2 and TRBJ2-5; D ambiguous. The specimen sequenced was PBMCs or a T cell subset sorted from them (not recorded which). The sequence was collected from an adult woman who had mild COVID-19 (a few samples of this study predate the infection). Cell type and time point are not known. CDR3 protein: CASSFDLSLKETQYF. The CDR3 DNA reads as TGTGCCAGCAGCTTTGATCTGAGCCTAAAAGAGACCCAGTACTTC.